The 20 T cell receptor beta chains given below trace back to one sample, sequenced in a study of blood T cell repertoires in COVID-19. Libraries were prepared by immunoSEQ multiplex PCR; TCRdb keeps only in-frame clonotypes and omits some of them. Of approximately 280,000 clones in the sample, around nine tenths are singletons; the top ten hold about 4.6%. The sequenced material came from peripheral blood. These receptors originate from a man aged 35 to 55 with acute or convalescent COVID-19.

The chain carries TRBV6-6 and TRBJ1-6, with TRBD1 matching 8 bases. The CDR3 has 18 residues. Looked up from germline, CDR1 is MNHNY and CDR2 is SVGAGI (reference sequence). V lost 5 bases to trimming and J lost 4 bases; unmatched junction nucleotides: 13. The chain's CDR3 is CASSPRQGANWYNSPLHF. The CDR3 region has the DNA TGTGCCAGCAGTCCCAGGCAGGGGGCTAATTGGTATAATTCACCCCTCCACTTT.

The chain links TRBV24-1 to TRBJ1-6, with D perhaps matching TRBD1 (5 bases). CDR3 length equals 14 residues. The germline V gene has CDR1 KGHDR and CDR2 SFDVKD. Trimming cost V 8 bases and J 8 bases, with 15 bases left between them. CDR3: CATIITGGDSPLHF. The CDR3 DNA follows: TGTGCCACCATAATCACAGGAGGGGATTCACCCCTCCACTTT.

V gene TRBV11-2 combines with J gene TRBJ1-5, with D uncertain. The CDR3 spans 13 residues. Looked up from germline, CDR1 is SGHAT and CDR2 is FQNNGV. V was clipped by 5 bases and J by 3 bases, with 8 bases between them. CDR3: CASSLRSNQPQHF. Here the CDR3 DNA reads TGTGCCAGCAGCCTAAGATCCAATCAGCCCCAGCATTTT.

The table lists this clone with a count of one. The CDR3 loop reads CASTKDSYNEQFF. The DNA for the CDR3 is TGTGCCAGCACCAAGGACAGTTACAATGAGCAGTTCTTC. The J gene is TRBJ2-1, the V gene TRBV6-5; D might be TRBD1 (6 bases). Trimming removed 7 bases at V and 4 bases at J, with 11 bases between. Germline V gives CDR1 MNHEY, CDR2 SVGAGI. There are 13 residues in the CDR3.

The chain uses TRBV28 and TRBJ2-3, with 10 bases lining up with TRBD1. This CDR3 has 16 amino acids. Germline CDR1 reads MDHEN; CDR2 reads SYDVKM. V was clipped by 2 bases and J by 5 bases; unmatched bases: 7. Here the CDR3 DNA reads TGTGCCAGCAGTTTAACGCGACAGGGGGCGCAAGATACGCAGTATTTT. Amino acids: CASSLTRQGAQDTQYF.

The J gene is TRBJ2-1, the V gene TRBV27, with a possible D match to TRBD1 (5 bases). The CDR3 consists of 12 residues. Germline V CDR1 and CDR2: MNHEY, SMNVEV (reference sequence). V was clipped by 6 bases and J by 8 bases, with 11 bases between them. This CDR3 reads CASSRGQDEQFF. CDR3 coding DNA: TGTGCCAGCAGCCGAGGACAAGATGAGCAGTTCTTC.

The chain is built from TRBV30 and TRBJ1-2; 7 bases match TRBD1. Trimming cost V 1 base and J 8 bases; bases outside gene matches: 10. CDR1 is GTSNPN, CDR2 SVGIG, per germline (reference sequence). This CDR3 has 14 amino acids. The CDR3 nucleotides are TGTGCCTGGAGTGCGACAGGGTCGGGACGGGGCTACACCTTC. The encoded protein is CAWSATGSGRGYTF.

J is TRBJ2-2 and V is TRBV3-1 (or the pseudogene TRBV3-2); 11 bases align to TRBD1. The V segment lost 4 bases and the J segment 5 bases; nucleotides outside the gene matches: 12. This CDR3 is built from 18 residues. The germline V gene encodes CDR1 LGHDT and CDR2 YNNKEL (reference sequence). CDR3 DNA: TGTGCCAGCAGCCCTCGGACAGGGGGCGGTGGGGGGACCGGGGAGCTGTTTTTT. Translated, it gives CASSPRTGGGGGTGELFF.

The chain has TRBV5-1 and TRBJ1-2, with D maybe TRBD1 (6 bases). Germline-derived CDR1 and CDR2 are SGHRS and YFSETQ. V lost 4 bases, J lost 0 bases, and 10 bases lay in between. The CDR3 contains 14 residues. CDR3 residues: CASSRDNPNYGYTF. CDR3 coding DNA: TGCGCCAGCAGCCGGGACAACCCTAACTATGGCTACACCTTC.

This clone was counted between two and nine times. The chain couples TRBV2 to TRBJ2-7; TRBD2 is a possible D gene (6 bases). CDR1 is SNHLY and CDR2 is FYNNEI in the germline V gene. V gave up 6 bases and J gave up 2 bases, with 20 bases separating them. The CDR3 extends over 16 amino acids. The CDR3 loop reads CASSPAGLQAPYEQYF. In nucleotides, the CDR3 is TGTGCCAGCAGCCCGGCGGGATTACAGGCCCCCTACGAGCAGTACTTC.

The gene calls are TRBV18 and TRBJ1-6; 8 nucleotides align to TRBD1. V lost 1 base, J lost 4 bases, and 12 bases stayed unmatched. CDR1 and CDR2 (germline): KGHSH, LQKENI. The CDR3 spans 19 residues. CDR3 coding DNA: TGTGCCAGCTCACCACTTAACCGAGGGGGACAGGCATATAATTCACCCCTCCACTTT. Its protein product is CASSPLNRGGQAYNSPLHF.

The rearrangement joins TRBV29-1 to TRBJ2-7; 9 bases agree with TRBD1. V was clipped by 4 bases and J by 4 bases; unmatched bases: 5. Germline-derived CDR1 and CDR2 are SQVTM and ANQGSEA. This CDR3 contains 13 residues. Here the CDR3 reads CSVATGGRYEQYF. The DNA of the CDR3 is TGCAGCGTTGCCACAGGGGGCAGGTACGAGCAGTACTTC.

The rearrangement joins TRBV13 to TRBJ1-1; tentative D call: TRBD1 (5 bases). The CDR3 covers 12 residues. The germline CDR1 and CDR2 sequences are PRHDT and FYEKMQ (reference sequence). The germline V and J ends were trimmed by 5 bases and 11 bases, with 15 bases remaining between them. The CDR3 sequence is CASSQSGGRAFF. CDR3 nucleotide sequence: TGTGCCAGCAGCCAATCTGGGGGGAGGGCTTTCTTT.

The CDR3 DNA sequence: TGTGCCAGCAGTGAAGGAAAGGGGGCAGACACTGAAGCTTTCTTT. Its translation: CASSEGKGADTEAFF. The rearrangement joins TRBV6-1 to TRBJ1-1; 7 nucleotides match TRBD1. The CDR3 loop spans 15 amino acids. Looked up from germline, CDR1 is MNHNS and CDR2 is SASEGT. J lost 3 bases, V lost 1 base, and 5 bases had no gene match.

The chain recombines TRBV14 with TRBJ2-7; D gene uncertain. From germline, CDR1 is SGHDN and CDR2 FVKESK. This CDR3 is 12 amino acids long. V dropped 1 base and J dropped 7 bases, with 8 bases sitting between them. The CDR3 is CASSQGWSEQYF. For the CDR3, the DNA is TGTGCCAGCAGCCAAGGATGGAGTGAGCAGTACTTC.

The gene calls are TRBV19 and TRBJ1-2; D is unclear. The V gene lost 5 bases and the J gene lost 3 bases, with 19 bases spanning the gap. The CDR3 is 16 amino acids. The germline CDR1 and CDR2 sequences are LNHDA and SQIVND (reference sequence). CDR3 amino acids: CASSSSLGQYHYGYTF. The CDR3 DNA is TGTGCCAGTAGTTCCTCCCTGGGCCAGTACCACTATGGCTACACCTTC.

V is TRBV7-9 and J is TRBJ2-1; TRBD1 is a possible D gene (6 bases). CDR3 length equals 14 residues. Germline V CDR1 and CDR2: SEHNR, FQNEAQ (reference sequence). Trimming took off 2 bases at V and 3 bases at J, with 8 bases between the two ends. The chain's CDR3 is CASSLRTDYNEQFF. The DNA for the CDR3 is TGTGCCAGCAGCTTAAGGACAGACTACAATGAGCAGTTCTTC.

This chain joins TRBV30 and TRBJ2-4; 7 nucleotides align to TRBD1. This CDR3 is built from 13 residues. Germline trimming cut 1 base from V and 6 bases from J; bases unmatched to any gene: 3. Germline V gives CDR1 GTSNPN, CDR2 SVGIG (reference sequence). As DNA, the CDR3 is TGTGCCTGGAGTGACAGGGGTTTAAACATTCAGTACTTC. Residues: CAWSDRGLNIQYF. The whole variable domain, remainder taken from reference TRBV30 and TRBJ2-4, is SQTIHQWPATLVQPVGSPLSLECTVEGTSNPNLYWYRQAAGRGLQLLFYSVGIGQISSEVPQNLSASRPQDRQFILSSKKLLLSDSGFYLCAWSDRGLNIQYFGAGTRLSVL.

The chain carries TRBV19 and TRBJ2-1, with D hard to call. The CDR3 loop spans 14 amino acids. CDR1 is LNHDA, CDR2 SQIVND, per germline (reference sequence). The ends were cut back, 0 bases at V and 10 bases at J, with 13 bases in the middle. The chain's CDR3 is CASSIDLSYLEQFF. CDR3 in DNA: TGTGCCAGTAGTATAGATCTATCCTACCTCGAGCAGTTCTTC. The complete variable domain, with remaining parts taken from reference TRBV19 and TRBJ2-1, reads DGGITQSPKYLFRKEGQNVTLSCEQNLNHDAMYWYRQDPGQGLRLIYYSQIVNDFQKGDIAEGYSVSREKKESFPLTVTSAQKNPTAFYLCASSIDLSYLEQFFGPGTRLTVL.

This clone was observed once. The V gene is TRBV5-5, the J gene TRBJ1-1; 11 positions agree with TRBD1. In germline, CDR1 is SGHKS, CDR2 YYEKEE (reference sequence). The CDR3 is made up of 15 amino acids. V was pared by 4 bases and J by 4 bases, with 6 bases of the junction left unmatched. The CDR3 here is CASSRTGGYGTEAFF. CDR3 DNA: TGTGCCAGCAGCAGGACAGGGGGCTATGGCACTGAAGCTTTCTTT.